This TCR beta chain was captured by sequencing in a study of blood T cell repertoires in COVID-19. The authors' processing: Amplifying reference gene primers gave estimates of nucleated cell counts. The assay was immunoSEQ multiplex PCR, and TCRdb's table has in-frame clones only and misses some. That table is the source of V, J and clone size, and D and trimming were worked out from the DNA. The sample carries a few hundred thousand clones, roughly 87% recorded once. Germline V gene sequence: CDR1 SNHLY, CDR2 FYNNEI. Deletions cut 6 bases from V and 5 bases from J, with 14 bases between. The CDR3 is 14 amino acids. Recruits, aged roughly 18 to 95 years, lived in 24 US areas.

The rearrangement joins TRBV2 to TRBJ2-1; D may be TRBD1 (5 bases). This sequence originates from a woman aged 30 to 39 who had recovered from COVID-19. The sequenced material came from PBMCs or T cells enriched from blood (not recorded which). CDR3 in DNA: TGTGCCAGCAGAGTTGACAGCGTCAACAATGAGCAGTTCTTC. This sequence encodes CASRVDSVNNEQFF. The full variable domain, rest sourced from reference TRBV2 and TRBJ2-1, is EPEVTQTPSHQVTQMGQEVILRCVPISNHLYFYWYRQILGQKVEFLVSFYNNEISEKSEIFDDQFSVERPDGSNFTLKIRSTKLEDSAMYFCASRVDSVNNEQFFGPGTRLTVL.